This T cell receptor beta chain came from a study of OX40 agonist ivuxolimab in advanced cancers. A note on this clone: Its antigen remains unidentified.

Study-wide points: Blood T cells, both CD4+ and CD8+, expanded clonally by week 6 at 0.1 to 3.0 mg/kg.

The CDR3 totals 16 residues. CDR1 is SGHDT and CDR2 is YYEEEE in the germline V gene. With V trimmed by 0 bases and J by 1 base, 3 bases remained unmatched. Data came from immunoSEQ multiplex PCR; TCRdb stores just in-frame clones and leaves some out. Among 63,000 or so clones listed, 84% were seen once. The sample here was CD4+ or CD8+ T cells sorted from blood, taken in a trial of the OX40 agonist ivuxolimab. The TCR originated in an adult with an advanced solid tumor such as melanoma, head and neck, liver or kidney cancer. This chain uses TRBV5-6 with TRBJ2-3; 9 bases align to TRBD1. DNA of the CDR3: TGTGCCAGCAGCTTGGTTCGGACAGGGGGCACAGATACGCAGTATTTT. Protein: CASSLVRTGGTDTQYF.